This TCR beta chain was identified during a study of cytomegalovirus exposure and HLA in healthy donors. General study results and limits: Apart from CMV serostatus, no immune exposure information was available. TCR beta V- and J-gene trimming was later associated with a missense DCLRE1C variant. Cytomegalovirus status was reportedly diagnosed by the classifier with high sensitivity and specificity.

V was trimmed by 3 bases and J by 5 bases, leaving 15 bases between them. This CDR3 spans 15 amino acids. CDR1 LNHDA and CDR2 SQIVND come from the germline V gene (reference sequence). PCR used 60 Vbeta primers and 13 Jbeta primers. The table came from immunoSEQ multiplex PCR; TCRdb's copy has only in-frame clones and leaves some out. The table lists about 120,000 clones, roughly 69% of them singletons. Likely unrecorded immune exposures existed in these nominally healthy donors. For this clone: No antigen is known for it.

The origin of this receptor is a human donor in good health. The V call is TRBV19, the J call TRBJ2-3; TRBD2 is a possible D gene (6 bases). The sequenced material came from PBMCs. CDR3 residues: CASSIGRGGRDTQYF. Here the CDR3 DNA reads TGTGCCAGTAGTATTGGAAGGGGAGGTAGAGATACGCAGTATTTT.